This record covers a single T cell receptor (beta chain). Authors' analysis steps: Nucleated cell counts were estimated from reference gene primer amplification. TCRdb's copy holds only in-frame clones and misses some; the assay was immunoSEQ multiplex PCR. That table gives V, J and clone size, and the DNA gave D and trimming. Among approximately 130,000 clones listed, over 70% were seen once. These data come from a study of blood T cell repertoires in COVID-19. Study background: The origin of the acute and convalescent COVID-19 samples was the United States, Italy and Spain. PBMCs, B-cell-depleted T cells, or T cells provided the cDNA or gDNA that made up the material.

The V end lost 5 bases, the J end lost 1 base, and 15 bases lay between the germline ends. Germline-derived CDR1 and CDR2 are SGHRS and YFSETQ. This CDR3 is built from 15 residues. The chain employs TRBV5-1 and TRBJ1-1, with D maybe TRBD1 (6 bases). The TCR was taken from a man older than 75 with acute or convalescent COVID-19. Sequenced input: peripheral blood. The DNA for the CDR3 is TGCGCCAGCAGAACTGGACAGCGTTCGAACACTGAAGCTTTCTTT. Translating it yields CASRTGQRSNTEAFF.